Listed below are T cell receptor beta chains from one sample, sequenced in a study of blood T cell repertoires in COVID-19. Sequencing was performed with immunoSEQ multiplex PCR; in TCRdb, only in-frame clones are kept and a portion is missing. The table includes roughly 300,000 clones, 85% detected once. The source material was PBMCs or T cells enriched from blood (not recorded which). Every receptor here comes from a woman between 45 and 60 years old who had recovered from COVID-19. The CDR3 runs from the conserved cysteine through the conserved F or W. The D gene is left open where the match is weak. Where a row states a size, it is once, few, many or the class of an expanded clone; other rows omit it.

j_gene,d_gene,v_gene,abundance,CDR3aa,CDR3nt
TRBJ2-2,-,TRBV7-2,-,CASSLVATGELFF,TGTGCCAGCAGCTTAGTTGCGACCGGGGAGCTGTTTTTT
TRBJ2-5,-,TRBV7-9,-,CASSFRQITYF,TGTGCCAGCAGCTTCCGACAGATTACGTACTTC
TRBJ2-3,TRBD2,TRBV7-9,-,CASSSGLAGAGDTQYF,TGTGCCAGCAGCTCCGGACTAGCGGGGGCAGGGGATACGCAGTATTTT
TRBJ1-1,-,TRBV30,few,CAWSSLGNTEAFF,TGTGCCTGGAGTTCCCTCGGGAACACTGAAGCTTTCTTT
TRBJ2-5,-,TRBV11-2,-,CASSLLSGRQETQYF,TGTGCCAGCAGCTTATTGAGCGGACGGCAAGAGACCCAGTACTTC
TRBJ1-2,-,TRBV15,-,CATSKSAGISNYGYTF,TGTGCCACCAGCAAAAGCGCAGGGATATCTAACTATGGCTACACCTTC
TRBJ1-1,-,TRBV4-1,few,CASSHPGTEAFF,TGCGCCAGCAGCCACCCAGGGACTGAAGCTTTCTTT
TRBJ1-6,TRBD1,TRBV30,-,CAWSAKTGINSPLHF,TGTGCCTGGAGTGCTAAGACAGGGATTAATTCACCCCTCCACTTT
TRBJ2-1,-,TRBV4-3,-,CASSSDTSFYNEQFF,TGCGCCAGCAGTTCCGACACATCCTTCTACAATGAGCAGTTCTTC
TRBJ2-5,-,TRBV3-1/TRBV3-2,once,CASSHQTTINYAGGRETQYF,TGTGCCAGCAGCCACCAGACCACAATCAACTACGCAGGGGGGAGAGAGACCCAGTACTTC
TRBJ2-7,TRBD1,TRBV30,-,CAREKGAKQYF,TGTGCCAGGGAGAAGGGGGCCAAGCAGTACTTC
TRBJ2-7,TRBD2,TRBV3-1/TRBV3-2,-,CASSPRGRGEQYF,TGTGCCAGCAGCCCCCGGGGGAGGGGCGAGCAGTACTTC
TRBJ2-3,TRBD2,TRBV19,once,CASSIDRGGGARDTQYF,TGTGCCAGTAGTATAGATCGCGGCGGGGGGGCTAGAGATACGCAGTATTTT
TRBJ2-7,TRBD2,TRBV11-2,-,CASSPRLAGRREQYF,TGTGCCAGCAGCCCCAGACTAGCGGGACGGCGGGAGCAGTACTTC
TRBJ1-1,-,TRBV10-1,-,CASSESGQGGTEAFF,TGCGCCAGCAGTGAGTCGGGTCAGGGCGGCACTGAAGCTTTCTTT
TRBJ1-4,-,TRBV30,-,CAWGGPATNEKLFF,TGTGCCTGGGGGGGCCCTGCAACTAATGAAAAACTGTTTTTT
TRBJ2-7,-,TRBV25-1,-,CASSESPVNLFYEQYF,TGTGCCAGCAGTGAATCCCCGGTGAATCTGTTCTACGAGCAGTACTTC
TRBJ1-1,TRBD1,TRBV4-3,-,CASSHPGQGGTEAFF,TGCGCCAGCAGCCACCCGGGACAGGGGGGGACTGAAGCTTTCTTT
TRBJ1-6,-,TRBV9,-,CASSARTTDNSPLHF,TGTGCCAGCAGCGCAAGGACAACGGATAATTCACCCCTCCACTTT
TRBJ2-7,-,TRBV19,-,CASTSGKNEQYF,TGTGCCAGTACCTCCGGGAAAAACGAGCAGTACTTC
TRBJ1-2,TRBD1,TRBV29-1,-,CSARDRDYSRTNYGYTF,TGCAGCGCCCGGGACAGGGATTACTCTCGAACTAACTATGGCTACACCTTC
TRBJ1-5,-,TRBV19,-,CASSKWRGVPDSNQPQHF,TGTGCCAGTAGTAAGTGGCGAGGAGTTCCGGATAGCAATCAGCCCCAGCATTTT
TRBJ1-1,-,TRBV7-9,-,CASSHQGQGNTEAFF,TGTGCCAGCAGCCATCAGGGGCAGGGGAACACTGAAGCTTTCTTT
TRBJ2-2,TRBD1,TRBV5-1,few,CASSPTTGARQLFF,TGCGCCAGCAGCCCCACGACAGGGGCCCGGCAGCTGTTTTTT
TRBJ1-5,TRBD1,TRBV6-1,-,CASSKGTGVSNQPQHF,TGTGCCAGCAGTAAAGGGACAGGGGTTAGCAATCAGCCCCAGCATTTT
TRBJ2-3,TRBD2,TRBV7-2,-,CASRSASGRAGTQYF,TGTGCCAGCCGGTCGGCTAGCGGGAGGGCCGGGACGCAGTATTTT
TRBJ1-1,-,TRBV25-1,-,CASSGIPGTEAFF,TGTGCCAGCAGTGGAATTCCCGGGACTGAAGCTTTCTTT
TRBJ2-7,-,TRBV6-6,-,CASSYDTDEQYF,TGTGCCAGCAGTTACGACACAGACGAGCAGTACTTC
TRBJ1-4,-,TRBV29-1,-,CSVTQEDEKLFF,TGCAGCGTTACACAGGAAGATGAAAAACTGTTTTTT
TRBJ2-7,-,TRBV6-5,-,CASSPGPYEQYF,TGTGCCAGCAGTCCAGGCCCCTACGAGCAGTACTTC
TRBJ2-5,TRBD2,TRBV11-2,-,CASSLTGLAEGTQYF,TGTGCCAGCAGCTTAACCGGACTAGCCGAGGGGACCCAGTACTTC
TRBJ2-2,-,TRBV7-2,-,CASSLERTRGSRELFF,TGTGCCAGCAGCTTAGAACGAACCCGAGGGAGCAGGGAGCTGTTTTTT
TRBJ2-7,-,TRBV5-6,-,CASSLRRVTNEQYF,TGTGCCAGCAGCTTGCGCAGGGTAACCAACGAGCAGTACTTC
TRBJ1-4,TRBD1,TRBV28,-,CASSGGDRSNEKLFF,TGTGCCAGCAGTGGGGGGGACAGGTCTAATGAAAAACTGTTTTTT
TRBJ1-5,TRBD1,TRBV4-3,-,CASSGRQGVGPQHF,TGCGCCAGCAGCGGACGTCAGGGGGTAGGGCCCCAGCATTTT
TRBJ2-1,TRBD2,TRBV18,few,CASSPPGGRAENEQFF,TGTGCCAGCTCACCACCGGGCGGGAGGGCCGAGAATGAGCAGTTCTTC
TRBJ2-1,-,TRBV5-1,-,CASFPGIRWGGRYNEQFF,TGCGCCAGCTTTCCAGGAATTAGGTGGGGGGGCCGGTACAATGAGCAGTTCTTC
TRBJ1-6,TRBD1,TRBV18,-,CASSLRQGADNSPLHF,TGTGCCAGCTCACTGAGGCAGGGGGCTGATAATTCACCCCTCCACTTT
TRBJ1-5,-,TRBV2,-,CASSGQGIDQPQHF,TGTGCCAGCAGTGGGCAGGGGATAGATCAGCCCCAGCATTTT
TRBJ1-1,TRBD1,TRBV5-4,-,CASRRGTVPNTEAFF,TGTGCCAGCAGGAGGGGGACAGTACCGAACACTGAAGCTTTCTTT
TRBJ1-3,TRBD1,TRBV24-1,once,CATSDSPGQGYGNTIYF,TGTGCCACCAGTGATTCTCCGGGACAGGGATATGGAAACACCATATATTTT
TRBJ2-7,-,TRBV10-1,-,CASSEGRGYEQYF,TGCGCCAGCAGTGAGGGTAGAGGTTACGAGCAGTACTTC